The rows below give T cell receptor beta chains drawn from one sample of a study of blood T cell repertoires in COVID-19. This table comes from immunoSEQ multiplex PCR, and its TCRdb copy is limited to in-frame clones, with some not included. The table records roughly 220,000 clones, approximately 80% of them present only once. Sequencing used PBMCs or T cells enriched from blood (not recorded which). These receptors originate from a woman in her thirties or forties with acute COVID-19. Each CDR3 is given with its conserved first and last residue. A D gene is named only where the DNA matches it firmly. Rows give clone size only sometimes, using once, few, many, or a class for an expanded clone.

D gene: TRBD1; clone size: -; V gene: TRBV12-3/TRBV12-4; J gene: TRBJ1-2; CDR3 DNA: TGTGCCAGCAGTAGAGGGACAGGCTATGGCTACACCTTC; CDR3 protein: CASSRGTGYGYTF
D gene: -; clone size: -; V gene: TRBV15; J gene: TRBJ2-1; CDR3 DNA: TGTGCCACCAGCAAGCGTGGAACAGGGCTAGGCTACAATGAGCAGTTCTTC; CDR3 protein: CATSKRGTGLGYNEQFF
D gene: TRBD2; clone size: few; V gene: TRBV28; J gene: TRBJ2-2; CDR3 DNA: TGTGCCAGCAGACCAGCGGGACTAGACACCGGGGAGCTGTTTTTT; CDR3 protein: CASRPAGLDTGELFF
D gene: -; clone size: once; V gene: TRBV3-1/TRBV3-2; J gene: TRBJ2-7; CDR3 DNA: TGTGCCAGCAGAAGGACAGCCTCCGACGAGCAGTACTTC; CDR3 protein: CASRRTASDEQYF
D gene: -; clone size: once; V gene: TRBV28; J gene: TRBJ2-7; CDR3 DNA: TGTGCCAGCAGTCCCCTCACAGGGACCCCCGTCTACGAGCAGTACTTC; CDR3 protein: CASSPLTGTPVYEQYF
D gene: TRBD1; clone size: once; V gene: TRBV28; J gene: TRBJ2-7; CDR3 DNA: TGTGCCAGCAGTTTAGATGTTAGGGACAGGGGGGTCTACGAGCAGTACTTC; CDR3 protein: CASSLDVRDRGVYEQYF
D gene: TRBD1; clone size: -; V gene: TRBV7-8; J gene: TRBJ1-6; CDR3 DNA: TGTGCCAGCAGCTCACAGGGGGCTGCCGTATCACCCCTCCACTTT; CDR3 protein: CASSSQGAAVSPLHF
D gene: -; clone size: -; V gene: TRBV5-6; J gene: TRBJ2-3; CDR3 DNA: TGTGCCAGCAGCCCTGACACAGGGTTTTCCACAGATACGCAGTATTTT; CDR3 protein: CASSPDTGFSTDTQYF
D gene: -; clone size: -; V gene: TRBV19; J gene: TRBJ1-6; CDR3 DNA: TGTGCCAGTAGTATCGGGTCATGGGATTCACCCCTCCACTTT; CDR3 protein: CASSIGSWDSPLHF
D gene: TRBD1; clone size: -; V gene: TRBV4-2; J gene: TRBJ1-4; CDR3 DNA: TGTGCCAGCAGCTATGCCGGGACAGACGGTGAAAAACTGTTTTTT; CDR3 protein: CASSYAGTDGEKLFF
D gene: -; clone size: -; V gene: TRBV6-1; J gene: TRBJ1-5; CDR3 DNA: TGTGCCAGCAGTGAAGAGGAGGCCTCCCTAATTGGTAGCAATCAGCCCCAGCATTTT; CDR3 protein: CASSEEEASLIGSNQPQHF
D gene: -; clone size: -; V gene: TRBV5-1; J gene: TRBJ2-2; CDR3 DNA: TGCGCCAGCAGCTTGGTCCAGGCGACGAACACCGGGGAGCTGTTTTTT; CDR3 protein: CASSLVQATNTGELFF
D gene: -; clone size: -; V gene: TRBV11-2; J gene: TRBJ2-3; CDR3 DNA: TGTGCCAGCAGCTTAGCTTCGTCTGAGGATACGCAGTATTTT; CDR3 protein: CASSLASSEDTQYF
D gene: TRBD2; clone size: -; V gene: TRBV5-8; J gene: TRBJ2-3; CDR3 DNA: TGTGCCAGCAGCAGAGCGGGGCTAAACACAGATACGCAGTATTTT; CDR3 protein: CASSRAGLNTDTQYF
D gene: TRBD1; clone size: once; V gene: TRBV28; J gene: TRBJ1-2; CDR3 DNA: TGTGCCAGCAGTCCGTTGGACAGGGGAGTGGGTAACTATGGCTACACCTTC; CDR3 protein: CASSPLDRGVGNYGYTF
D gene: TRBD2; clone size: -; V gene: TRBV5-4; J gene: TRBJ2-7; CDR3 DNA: TGTGCCAGCAGCCTGACTAGCGGGAGGGGTTACGAGCAGTACTTC; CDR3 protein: CASSLTSGRGYEQYF
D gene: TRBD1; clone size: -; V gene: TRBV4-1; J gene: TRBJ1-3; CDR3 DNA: TGCGCCAGCAGCCAAGAACCGGGACAGGGTAAGGGCCCGACCATATATTTT; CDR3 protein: CASSQEPGQGKGPTIYF
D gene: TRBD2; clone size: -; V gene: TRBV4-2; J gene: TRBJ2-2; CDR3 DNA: TGTGCCAGCAGCCAAGACGGCCTAGCGGTTCCCGGGGAGCTGTTTTTT; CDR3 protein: CASSQDGLAVPGELFF
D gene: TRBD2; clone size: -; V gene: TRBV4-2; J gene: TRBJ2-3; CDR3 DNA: TGTGCCGCCGGGAGGGGGGCCGAAGGACCGTATTTT; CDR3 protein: CAAGRGAEGPYF
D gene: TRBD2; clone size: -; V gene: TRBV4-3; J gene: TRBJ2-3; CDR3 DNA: TGCGCCAGCAGCCAAGAGGGACTAGCGGGGGGCACAGATACGCAGTATTTT; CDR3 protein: CASSQEGLAGGTDTQYF
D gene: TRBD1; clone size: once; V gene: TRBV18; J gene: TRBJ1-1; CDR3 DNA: TGTGCCAGCTCCTCCCAGGGGGCGCTTACTGAAGCTTTCTTT; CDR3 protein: CASSSQGALTEAFF
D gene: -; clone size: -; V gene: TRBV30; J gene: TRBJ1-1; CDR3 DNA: TGTGCCTACCTGGTTCAGGGAGGCACTGAAGCTTTCTTT; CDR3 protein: CAYLVQGGTEAFF
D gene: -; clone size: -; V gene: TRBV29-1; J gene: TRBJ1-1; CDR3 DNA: TGCAGCGTTGTCCTGAGGGAGGGACCTGAAGCTTTCTTT; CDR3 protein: CSVVLREGPEAFF
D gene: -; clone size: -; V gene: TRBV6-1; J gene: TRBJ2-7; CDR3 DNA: TGTGCCAGCAGTGAAGAACTCCAGTGGGGTAGCGGTAGCTCCTACGAGCAGTACTTC; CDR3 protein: CASSEELQWGSGSSYEQYF
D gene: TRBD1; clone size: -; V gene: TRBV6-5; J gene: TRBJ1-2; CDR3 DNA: TGTGCCAGCAGTTTAACAGGGGGGTATGGCTACACCTTC; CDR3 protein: CASSLTGGYGYTF
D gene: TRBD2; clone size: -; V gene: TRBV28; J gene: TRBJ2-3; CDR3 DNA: TGTGCCAGCAGTTCTCTAGCGGGAGAAACAGATACGCAGTATTTT; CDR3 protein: CASSSLAGETDTQYF
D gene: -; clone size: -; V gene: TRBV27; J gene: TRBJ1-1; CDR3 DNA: TGTGCCAGCGAGATGAACACTGAAGCTTTCTTT; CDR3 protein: CASEMNTEAFF
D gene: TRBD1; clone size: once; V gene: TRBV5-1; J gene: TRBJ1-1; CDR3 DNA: TGCGCCAGCAGCCTCGACAGGGCGTTACAAAACACTGAAGCTTTCTTT; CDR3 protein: CASSLDRALQNTEAFF
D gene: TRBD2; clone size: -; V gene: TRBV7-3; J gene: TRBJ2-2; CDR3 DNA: TGTGCCAGCAGCTCGGGACTAGCGGGGGCCACCGGGGAGCTGTTTTTT; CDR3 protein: CASSSGLAGATGELFF
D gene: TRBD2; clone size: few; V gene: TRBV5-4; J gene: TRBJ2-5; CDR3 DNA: TGTGCCAGCAGACTTGGACTAGCCGAAGAGACCCAGTACTTC; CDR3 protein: CASRLGLAEETQYF
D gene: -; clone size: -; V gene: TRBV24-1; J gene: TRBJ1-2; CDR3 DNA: TGTGCCACCAGTGATTTGTCTATAGAAAGTCATAACTATGGCTACACCTTC; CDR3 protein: CATSDLSIESHNYGYTF
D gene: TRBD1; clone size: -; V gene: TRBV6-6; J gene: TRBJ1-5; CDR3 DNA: TGTGCCAGCAGTTACGACGACAGGGGAAATCAGCCCCAGCATTTT; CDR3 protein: CASSYDDRGNQPQHF
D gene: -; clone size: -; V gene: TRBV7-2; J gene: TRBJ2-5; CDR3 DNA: TGTGCCAGCAGCTTAGCGGGGACTCGTGAAGAGACCCAGTACTTC; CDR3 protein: CASSLAGTREETQYF
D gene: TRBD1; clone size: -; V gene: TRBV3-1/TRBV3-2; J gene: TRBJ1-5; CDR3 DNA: TGTGCCAGCAGCTGGACAGGGGGCTCGGGGCAGCCCCAGCATTTT; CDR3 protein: CASSWTGGSGQPQHF
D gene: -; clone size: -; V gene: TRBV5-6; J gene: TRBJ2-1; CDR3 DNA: TGTGCCAGCAGCTTACTCGGTGAGCAGTTCTTC; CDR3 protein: CASSLLGEQFF
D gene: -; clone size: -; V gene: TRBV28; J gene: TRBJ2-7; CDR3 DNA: TGTGCCAGCAGTTTAACAGGGTACGAGCAGTACTTC; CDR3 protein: CASSLTGYEQYF
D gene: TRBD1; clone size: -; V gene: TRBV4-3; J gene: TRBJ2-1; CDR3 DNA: TGCGCCAGCAGCCAAGAAAGGGACAGCTACAATGAGCAGTTCTTC; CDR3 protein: CASSQERDSYNEQFF
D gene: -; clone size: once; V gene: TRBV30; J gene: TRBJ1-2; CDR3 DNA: TGTGCCTGGAGGGGAGGGGTCGACTATGGCTACACCTTC; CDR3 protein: CAWRGGVDYGYTF
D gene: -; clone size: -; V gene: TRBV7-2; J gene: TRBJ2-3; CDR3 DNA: TGTGCCAGCAGCCGCGGCCCGGACTACACAGATACGCAGTATTTT; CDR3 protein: CASSRGPDYTDTQYF
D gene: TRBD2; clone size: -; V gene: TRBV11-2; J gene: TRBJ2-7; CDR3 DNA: TGTGCCAGCAGCTTAGGGGAGGGGACTAGGGACTTC; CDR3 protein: CASSLGEGTRDF
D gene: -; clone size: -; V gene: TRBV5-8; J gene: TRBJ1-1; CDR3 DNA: TGTGCCAGCAGCTACGGACAGAACACTGAAGCTTTCTTT; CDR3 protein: CASSYGQNTEAFF
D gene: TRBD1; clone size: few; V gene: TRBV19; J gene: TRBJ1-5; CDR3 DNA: TGTGCCAGTAGTATCGACAGGGTGGACAATCAGCCCCAGCATTTT; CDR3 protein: CASSIDRVDNQPQHF
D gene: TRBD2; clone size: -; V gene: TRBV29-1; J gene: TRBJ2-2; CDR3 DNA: TGCAGCGTTCCCGGGACTAGGTTCACCGGGGAGCTGTTTTTT; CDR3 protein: CSVPGTRFTGELFF
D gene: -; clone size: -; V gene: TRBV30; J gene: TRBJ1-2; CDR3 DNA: TGTGCCTGGAGTGTTTCCAGGTATGGCTACACCTTC; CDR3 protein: CAWSVSRYGYTF
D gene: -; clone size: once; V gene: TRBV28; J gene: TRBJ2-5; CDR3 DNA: TGTGCCAGCAGTCGCCCGGGACAAGAGACCCAGTACTTC; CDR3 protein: CASSRPGQETQYF
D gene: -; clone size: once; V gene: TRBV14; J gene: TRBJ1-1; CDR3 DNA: TGTGCCAGCAGCCCCCGCAGGGGCTCTGAAGCTTTCTTT; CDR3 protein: CASSPRRGSEAFF
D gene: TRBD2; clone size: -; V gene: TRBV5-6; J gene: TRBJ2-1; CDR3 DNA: TGTGCCAGCAGCTTCGTAGCGGGGGGCCCGGACAATGAGCAGTTCTTC; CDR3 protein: CASSFVAGGPDNEQFF
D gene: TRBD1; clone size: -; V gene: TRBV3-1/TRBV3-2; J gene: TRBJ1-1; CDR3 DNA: TGTGCCAGCAGCCAAAACAGGGGTGGATTCATGAACACTGAAGCTTTCTTT; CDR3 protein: CASSQNRGGFMNTEAFF
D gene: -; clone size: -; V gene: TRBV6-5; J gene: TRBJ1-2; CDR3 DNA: TGTGCCAGCAGTTACGCCCGAGGCTATGGCTACACCTTC; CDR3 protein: CASSYARGYGYTF
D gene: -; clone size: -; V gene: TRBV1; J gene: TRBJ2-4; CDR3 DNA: TGCACCAGCAGCCAAACCGGGACAGGGGGTCCCAAAAACATTCAGTACTTC; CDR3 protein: CTSSQTGTGGPKNIQYF
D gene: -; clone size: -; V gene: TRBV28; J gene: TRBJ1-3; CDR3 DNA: TGTGCCAGCAGGGGACACAACTCTGGAAACACCATATATTTT; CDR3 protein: CASRGHNSGNTIYF
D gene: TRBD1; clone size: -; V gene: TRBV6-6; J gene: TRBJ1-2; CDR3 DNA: TGTGCCAGCAATCGGGGACAGGGAACTCTTAACTATGGCTACACCTTC; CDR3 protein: CASNRGQGTLNYGYTF
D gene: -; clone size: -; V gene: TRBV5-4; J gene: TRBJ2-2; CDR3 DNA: TGTGCCAGCAGCCCAGACAGACACACCGGGGAGCTGTTTTTT; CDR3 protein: CASSPDRHTGELFF